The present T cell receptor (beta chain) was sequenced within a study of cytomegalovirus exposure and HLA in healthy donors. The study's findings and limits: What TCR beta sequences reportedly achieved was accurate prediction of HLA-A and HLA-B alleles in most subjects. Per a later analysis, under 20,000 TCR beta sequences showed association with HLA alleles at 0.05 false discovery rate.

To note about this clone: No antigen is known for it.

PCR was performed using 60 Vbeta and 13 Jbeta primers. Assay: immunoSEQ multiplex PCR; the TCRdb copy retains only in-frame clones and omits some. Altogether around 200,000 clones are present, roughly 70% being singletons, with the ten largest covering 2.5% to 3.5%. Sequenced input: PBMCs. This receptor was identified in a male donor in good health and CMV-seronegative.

Here the CDR3 reads CASSSRGDPDTQYF. In nucleotides, the CDR3 is TGTGCCAGCAGCTCTAGGGGTGACCCAGATACGCAGTATTTT. The chain joins TRBV7-3 to TRBJ2-3; weak D call: TRBD1 (5 bases). V shed 4 bases and J shed 4 bases, with 12 bases lying between them. The germline gives CDR1 SGHTA, CDR2 FQGTGA. The CDR3 has 14 amino acids.